The 30 T cell receptor beta chains presented below share a single source sample, sequenced in a study of blood T cell repertoires in COVID-19 (dated by TCRdb to 2018 to 2020). The library was obtained by the immunoSEQ multiplex PCR assay. TCRdb mirrors the immuneACCESS table, restricted to in-frame sequences. Some clones are absent from its copies; in checked studies, under half trace to an unresolved V gene, and the reason for the others is unknown. This sample lists about 180,000 clones; roughly 89% were detected once. The ten top clones hold under 2.5% of the sample. Sequencing input: PBMCs or T cells enriched from blood (not recorded which). The receptor source for this set is a middle-aged woman with acute COVID-19.

The CDR3 spells CASSEQGSNQPQHF. Here the CDR3 DNA reads TGTGCCAGCTCAGAACAGGGGAGCAATCAGCCCCAGCATTTT. This rearrangement joins TRBV18 to TRBJ1-5, with 7 bases matching TRBD1. This CDR3 is 14 amino acids long. Per the germline V gene, CDR1 is KGHSH and CDR2 is LQKENI. V shed 5 bases and J 1 base; nucleotides not matched to a gene: 2.

The chain combines TRBV18 with TRBJ2-1, with D unresolved. With 4 bases removed from V and 5 bases from J, the gap between germline ends came to 9 bases. CDR1 and CDR2 from the germline V gene are KGHSH and LQKENI. There are 13 residues in the CDR3. This CDR3 is CASSLYKHNEQFF. CDR3 nucleotide sequence: TGTGCCAGCTCACTATACAAACACAATGAGCAGTTCTTC.

The chain is built from TRBV2 and TRBJ2-7; 10 bases fit TRBD2. V lost 1 base to trimming and J lost 2 bases; unmatched junction nucleotides: 5. The length of the CDR3 is 16 residues. Germline V gives CDR1 SNHLY, CDR2 FYNNEI. This CDR3 reads CASSEGSGGSPYEQYF. CDR3 DNA sequence: TGTGCCAGCAGTGAAGGTAGCGGGGGGTCCCCCTACGAGCAGTACTTC.

The genes are TRBV14 and TRBJ2-7; TRBD2 matches at 7 bases. The CDR3 totals 14 residues. Germline-derived CDR1 and CDR2 are SGHDN and FVKESK. V lost 4 bases to trimming and J lost 7 bases; unmatched junction nucleotides: 10. The CDR3 sequence is CASSRNWTSREQYF. The CDR3 DNA sequence: TGTGCCAGCAGCCGCAATTGGACTAGTCGAGAGCAGTACTTC. Combining the CDR3 with reference TRBV14 and TRBJ2-7 gives the whole variable domain EAGVTQFPSHSVIEKGQTVTLRCDPISGHDNLYWYRRVMGKEIKFLLHFVKESKQDESGMPNNRFLAERTGGTYSTLKVQPAELEDSGVYFCASSRNWTSREQYFGPGTRLTVT.

The chain carries TRBV4-1 and TRBJ2-1; 8 nucleotides agree with TRBD2. CDR1 is MGHRA and CDR2 is YSYEKL in the germline V gene. The CDR3 has 18 residues. Germline trimming cut 0 bases from V and 4 bases from J; bases unmatched to any gene: 11. The CDR3 loop is CASSQETTGAGAYNEQFF. The DNA for the CDR3 is TGCGCCAGCAGCCAAGAAACAACTGGAGCGGGAGCGTACAATGAGCAGTTCTTC.

This chain joins TRBV9 and TRBJ2-1; 8 nucleotides agree with TRBD2. Germline V gene data show CDR1 as SGDLS and CDR2 as YYNGEE. CDR3 size: 15 residues. V dropped 5 bases and J dropped 5; count of bases not matched to a gene: 9. CDR3 in DNA: TGTGCCAGCAGTCCGGGACTAGGACTTGACAATGAGCAGTTCTTC. As protein: CASSPGLGLDNEQFF. The full variable domain, in which reference TRBV9 and TRBJ2-1 provide the parts outside the CDR3, is DSGVTQTPKHLITATGQRVTLRCSPRSGDLSVYWYQQSLDQGLQFLIQYYNGEERAKGNILERFSAQQFPDLHSELNLSSLELGDSALYFCASSPGLGLDNEQFFGPGTRLTVL.

The V gene is TRBV2, the J gene TRBJ2-7; weak D call: TRBD2 (6 bases). The CDR3 sequence is 16 residues long. Germline CDR1 is SNHLY and CDR2 is FYNNEI. V was pared by 5 bases and J by 6 bases, with 23 bases between. The CDR3 DNA is TGTGCCAGCAGTCCCAGGGTTTTCCCTTCCGGGGGCGAGCAGTACTTC. Amino acids: CASSPRVFPSGGEQYF.

The chain uses TRBV28 and TRBJ2-7; D is ambiguous. Trimming shortened V by 3 bases and J by 6 bases, and 9 bases separated the two germline ends. The germline gives CDR1 MDHEN, CDR2 SYDVKM. CDR3 size: 12 residues. This CDR3 reads CASSLRPSEQYF. DNA of the CDR3: TGTGCCAGCAGTTTGAGGCCCAGCGAGCAGTACTTC.

This clone was seen just once. V usage is TRBV3-1 (or the pseudogene TRBV3-2) and J usage is TRBJ2-5; 12 bases match TRBD2. V lost 5 bases to trimming and J lost 2 bases; unmatched junction nucleotides: 6. This CDR3 has 16 residues. The germline gives CDR1 LGHDT, CDR2 YNNKEL (reference sequence). The CDR3 protein is CASSKGLAGRQETQYF. The CDR3 DNA follows: TGTGCCAGCAGCAAAGGACTAGCGGGGAGACAAGAGACCCAGTACTTC.

The rearrangement uses TRBV18 and TRBJ2-3; D perhaps matches TRBD2 (6 bases). Germline V lookup: CDR1 KGHSH, CDR2 LQKENI. The CDR3 runs 15 residues. The germline V and J ends were trimmed by 4 bases and 0 bases, with 11 bases remaining between them. The CDR3 spells CASSQERASTDTQYF. In DNA form, the CDR3 reads TGTGCCAGCTCACAGGAGCGGGCTAGCACAGATACGCAGTATTTT.

V is TRBV15 and J is TRBJ2-6; weak D call: TRBD1 (7 bases). The germline gives CDR1 LNHNV, CDR2 YYDKDF (reference sequence). This CDR3 region has 16 residues. Trimming shortened V by 3 bases and J by 1 base, and 10 bases separated the two germline ends. The CDR3 DNA is TGTGCCACCAGCAGGGGGGGACAGTCTGGGGCCAACGTCCTGACTTTC. Translated: CATSRGGQSGANVLTF.

The table lists this clone with a count of one. V and J are TRBV18 and TRBJ2-5; TRBD2 aligns across 9 bases. The V gene's germline CDR1 is KGHSH and CDR2 LQKENI. V lost 2 bases and J lost 3; bases outside the gene matches: 22. There are 21 residues in the CDR3. CDR3 residues: CASSPGEIARLLAGEEETQYF. CDR3 in DNA: TGTGCCAGCTCACCAGGCGAAATAGCCAGGTTATTAGCGGGGGAAGAAGAGACCCAGTACTTC.

This sequence joins TRBV6-2 or TRBV6-3 and TRBJ2-7; maybe TRBD2 (5 bases). Germline V gene lookup returns CDR1 MNHEY and CDR2 SVGEGT. The CDR3 covers 20 residues. With 6 bases removed from V and 4 bases from J, the gap between germline ends came to 34 bases. This CDR3 is CASSPLRRVWGARLSYEQYF. DNA of the CDR3: TGTGCCAGCAGCCCTTTGCGACGGGTTTGGGGAGCCCGCCTGTCTTACGAGCAGTACTTC.

The genes are TRBV5-4 and TRBJ1-5; D is perhaps TRBD1 (5 bases). The ends were cut back, 5 bases at V and 5 bases at J, with 14 bases in the middle. The CDR3 is 14 residues long. Germline-derived CDR1 and CDR2 are SGHNT and YYREEE (reference sequence). CDR3 residues: CASRGRVLYQPQHF. The CDR3, as DNA: TGTGCCAGCAGGGGCAGGGTCCTTTATCAGCCCCAGCATTTT.

J is TRBJ2-5 and V is TRBV18; TRBD1 might be the D (6 bases). CDR3 size: 14 residues. Trimming took 5 bases from V and 0 from J, leaving 10 bases between them. Per germline, CDR1 KGHSH and CDR2 LQKENI. The DNA of the CDR3 is TGTGCCAGCTCATCGACAGGTTACCAAGAGACCCAGTACTTC. Translation gives CASSSTGYQETQYF.

The V and J genes are TRBV4-1 and TRBJ2-1; D is unclear. The CDR3 length is 15 residues. V was trimmed by 1 base and J by 0 bases, leaving 7 bases between them. Germline CDR1 is MGHRA and CDR2 is YSYEKL. This CDR3 is CASSQVASSYNEQFF. CDR3 in DNA: TGCGCCAGCAGCCAAGTGGCAAGCTCCTACAATGAGCAGTTCTTC.

This clone was seen a few times. The chain carries TRBV5-6 and TRBJ2-7, with D perhaps matching TRBD1 (6 bases). Germline CDR1 and CDR2: SGHDT and YYEEEE. V lost 5 bases and J lost 3, with 18 bases in between. The CDR3 runs to 15 residues. The CDR3 here is CASRPMNRASYEQYF. For the CDR3, the DNA is TGTGCCAGCAGACCTATGAACAGGGCGAGCTACGAGCAGTACTTC.

This clone was picked up a small number of times. The chain joins TRBV5-1 to TRBJ2-2; no clear D gene. Deletions cut 0 bases from V and 7 bases from J, with 7 bases between. Germline CDR1 SGHRS, CDR2 YFSETQ. CDR3 length equals 13 residues. CDR3 coding DNA: TGCGCCAGCAGCTTGGAGCAGGTCGGGGAGCTGTTTTTT. Protein product: CASSLEQVGELFF.

The chain recombines TRBV19 with TRBJ2-7; 7 bases align to TRBD1. CDR1 is LNHDA, CDR2 SQIVND, per germline (reference sequence). V dropped 8 bases and J dropped 0; count of bases not matched to a gene: 10. This CDR3 has 15 amino acids. The CDR3 region is CASGLTGSLSYEQYF. The CDR3 DNA is TGTGCCAGTGGGCTGACAGGGAGCCTCTCCTACGAGCAGTACTTC.

V gene TRBV2 combines with J gene TRBJ1-2, with TRBD1 matching 7 bases. The germline V gene has CDR1 SNHLY and CDR2 FYNNEI. Trimming at V came to 3 bases and at J to 4 bases, leaving 5 bases not matched to a gene. The CDR3 is made up of 14 amino acids. CDR3 sequence reads: CASSDKGAAYGYTF. CDR3 in DNA: TGTGCCAGCAGTGACAAGGGGGCGGCCTATGGCTACACCTTC.

The genes are TRBV15 and TRBJ1-1; 7 positions agree with TRBD1. The CDR3 is 18 amino acids. CDR1 and CDR2 from the germline V gene are LNHNV and YYDKDF (reference sequence). Unmatched junction bases numbered 17, after V lost 1 base and J lost 6 bases. DNA of the CDR3: TGTGCCACCAGCAGAGCAGGGCAGGGGGGTCTGGGGATCCCTGAAGCTTTCTTT. Translated, it gives CATSRAGQGGLGIPEAFF.

Only one count was recorded for this clone. V is TRBV4-1 and J is TRBJ2-3; D is undetermined. CDR1 and CDR2 from the germline V gene are MGHRA and YSYEKL. V was pared by 0 bases and J by 6 bases, with 10 bases between. CDR3 length: 14 amino acids. The CDR3 DNA sequence: TGCGCCAGCAGCCAAGATATGTGGCGGGATACGCAGTATTTT. Its translation is CASSQDMWRDTQYF.

The J gene is TRBJ2-4, the V gene TRBV24-1, with TRBD1 matching 8 bases. Trimming at V came to 11 bases and at J to 0 bases, leaving 8 bases not matched to a gene. The CDR3 runs to 15 residues. Per germline, CDR1 KGHDR and CDR2 SFDVKD. The CDR3 nucleotides read TGTGCCAAACCCGGGCAGGGGGCAGCCAAAAACATTCAGTACTTC. Protein: CAKPGQGAAKNIQYF.

Only a few counts were recorded for this clone. The rearrangement uses TRBV3-1 (or the pseudogene TRBV3-2) and TRBJ1-2, with D possibly TRBD1 on 6 matching bases. Germline-derived CDR1 and CDR2 are LGHDT and YNNKEL (reference sequence). Between the trimmed V and J ends, which lost 2 bases and 6 bases, there was a span of 22 bases. This CDR3 is 17 amino acids long. The CDR3 sequence is CASSQLTDGQNLNGYTF. Here the CDR3 DNA reads TGTGCCAGCAGCCAACTAACCGACGGACAGAACCTTAATGGCTACACCTTC.

This chain connects TRBV4-3 to TRBJ2-1, with 8 nucleotides matching TRBD2. J gave up 3 bases and V 1 base, and 8 bases lay outside the gene matches. In germline, CDR1 is LGHNA, CDR2 YSLEER. The CDR3 runs 17 residues. The CDR3 region has the DNA TGCGCCAGCAGCCAAGTCGCCAGCCTAGCGGGCTACAATGAGCAGTTCTTC. Amino acid sequence: CASSQVASLAGYNEQFF.

This chain links TRBV7-9 with TRBJ2-3, with D possibly being TRBD1 (5 bases). Per germline, CDR1 SEHNR and CDR2 FQNEAQ (reference sequence). V lost 0 bases and J 4 bases, leaving 8 bases between the germline ends. CDR3 length equals 14 residues. The CDR3 nucleotides are TGTGCCAGCAGCTTAGCATCAGGGCCAGATACGCAGTATTTT. Translation gives CASSLASGPDTQYF.

This clone occurred once. The CDR3 nucleotides are TGCGCCAGCAGTCAATCGGGGGGGACCCAGCCCCAGCATTTT. Encoded protein: CASSQSGGTQPQHF. This chain connects TRBV23-1 to TRBJ1-5; D may be TRBD1 (5 bases). TRBV23-1 is sorted into the ORF group, with uncertain function. CDR3 length equals 14 residues. V was pared by 0 bases and J by 7 bases, with 10 bases between.

This chain links TRBV19 with TRBJ2-2, with 8 bases identical to TRBD2. The V segment lost 6 bases and the J segment 6 bases; nucleotides outside the gene matches: 9. Per the germline V gene, CDR1 is LNHDA and CDR2 is SQIVND (reference sequence). This CDR3 spans 15 amino acids. This CDR3 reads CASRRYREGPGELFF. The CDR3 DNA sequence: TGTGCCAGTAGGAGATATCGGGAGGGCCCCGGGGAGCTGTTTTTT.

This clone came up a few times. Other DNA variants within this sample encode the same CDR3. The rearrangement uses TRBV9 and TRBJ1-1; possibly TRBD1 for D (5 bases). The V gene's germline CDR1 is SGDLS and CDR2 YYNGEE. This CDR3 is 13 amino acids long. V was cut by 0 bases and J by 4 bases, with 7 bases left in between. The CDR3 region has the DNA TGTGCCAGCAGCGTAGGACAGAGCACTGAAGCTTTCTTT. Protein product: CASSVGQSTEAFF.

The chain is built from TRBV19 and TRBJ1-5; the D gene is possibly TRBD1 (6 bases). V dropped 9 bases and J dropped 7 bases, with 16 bases sitting between them. The CDR3 is 13 residues long. Germline V gives CDR1 LNHDA, CDR2 SQIVND (reference sequence). This CDR3 is CASQTQGNQPQHF. The CDR3 nucleotides are TGTGCCAGCCAAACACAGGGAAACCAGCCCCAGCATTTT.